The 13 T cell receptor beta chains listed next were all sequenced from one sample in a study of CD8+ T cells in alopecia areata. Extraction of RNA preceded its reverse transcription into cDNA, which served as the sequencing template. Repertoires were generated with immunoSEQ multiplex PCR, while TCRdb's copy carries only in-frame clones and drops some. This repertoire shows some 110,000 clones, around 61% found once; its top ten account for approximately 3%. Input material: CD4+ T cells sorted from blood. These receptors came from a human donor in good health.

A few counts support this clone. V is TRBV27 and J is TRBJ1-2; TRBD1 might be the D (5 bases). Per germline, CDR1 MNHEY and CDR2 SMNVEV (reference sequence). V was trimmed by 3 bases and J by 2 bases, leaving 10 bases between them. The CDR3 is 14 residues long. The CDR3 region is CASSFRAGNYGYTF. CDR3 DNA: TGTGCCAGCAGTTTCAGGGCTGGCAACTATGGCTACACCTTC.

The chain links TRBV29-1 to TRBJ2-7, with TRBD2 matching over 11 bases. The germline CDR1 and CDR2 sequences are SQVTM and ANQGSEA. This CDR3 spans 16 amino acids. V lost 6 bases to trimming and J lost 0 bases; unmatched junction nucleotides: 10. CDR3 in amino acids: CSVAGRLAGPSYEQYF. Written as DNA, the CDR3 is TGCAGCGTCGCTGGGCGACTAGCGGGGCCCTCCTACGAGCAGTACTTC.

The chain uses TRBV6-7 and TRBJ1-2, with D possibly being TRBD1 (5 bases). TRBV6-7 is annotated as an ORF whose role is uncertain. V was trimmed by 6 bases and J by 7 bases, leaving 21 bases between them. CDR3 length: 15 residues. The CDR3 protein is CASRGDSQAYFGYTF. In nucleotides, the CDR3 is TGTGCCAGCAGGGGGGACTCCCAAGCCTATTTTGGCTACACCTTC.

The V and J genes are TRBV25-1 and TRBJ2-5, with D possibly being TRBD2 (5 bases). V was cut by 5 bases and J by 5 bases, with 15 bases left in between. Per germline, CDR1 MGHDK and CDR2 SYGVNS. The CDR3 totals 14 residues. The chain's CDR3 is CASSRPEGAETQYF. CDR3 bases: TGTGCCAGCAGTCGCCCAGAGGGTGCGGAGACCCAGTACTTC. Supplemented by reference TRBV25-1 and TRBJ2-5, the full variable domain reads EADIYQTPRYLVIGTGKKITLECSQTMGHDKMYWYQQDPGMELHLIHYSYGVNSTEKGDLSSESTVSRIRTEHFPLTLESARPSHTSQYLCASSRPEGAETQYFGPGTRLLVL.

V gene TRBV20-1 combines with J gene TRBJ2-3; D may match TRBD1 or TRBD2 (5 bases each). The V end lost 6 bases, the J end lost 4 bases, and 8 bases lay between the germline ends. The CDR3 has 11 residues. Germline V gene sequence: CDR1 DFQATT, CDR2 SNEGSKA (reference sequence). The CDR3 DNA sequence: TGCAGTGCGGGGGACCCAGATACGCAGTATTTT. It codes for CSAGDPDTQYF.

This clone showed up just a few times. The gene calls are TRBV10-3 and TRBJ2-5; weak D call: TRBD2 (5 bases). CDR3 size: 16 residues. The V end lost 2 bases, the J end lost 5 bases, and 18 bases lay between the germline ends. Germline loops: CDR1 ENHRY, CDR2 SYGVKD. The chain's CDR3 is CAISEAVGLSFETQYF. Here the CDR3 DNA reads TGTGCCATCAGTGAGGCGGTAGGACTGTCATTCGAGACCCAGTACTTC.

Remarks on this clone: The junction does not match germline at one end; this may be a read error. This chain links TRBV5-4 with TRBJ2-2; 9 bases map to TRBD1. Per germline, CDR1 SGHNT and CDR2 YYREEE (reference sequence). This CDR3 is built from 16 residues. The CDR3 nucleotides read TGTGCCAGCAGGTTGGACAGGGGATCTAACACCGGGGAGCTGTTTTTT. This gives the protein CASRLDRGSNTGELFF.

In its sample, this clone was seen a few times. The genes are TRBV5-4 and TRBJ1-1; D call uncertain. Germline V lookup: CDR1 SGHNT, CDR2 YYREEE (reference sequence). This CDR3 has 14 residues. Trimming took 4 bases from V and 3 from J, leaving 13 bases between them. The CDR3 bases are TGTGCCAGCAGCCCCGACCGAGGATACACTGAAGCTTTCTTT. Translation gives CASSPDRGYTEAFF.

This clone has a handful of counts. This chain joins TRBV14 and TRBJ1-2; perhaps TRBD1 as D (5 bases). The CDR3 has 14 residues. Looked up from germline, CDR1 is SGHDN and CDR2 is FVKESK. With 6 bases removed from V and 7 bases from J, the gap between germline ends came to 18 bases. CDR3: CASSQPRGYGGYTF. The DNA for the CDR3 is TGTGCCAGCAGTCAACCGCGGGGGTACGGTGGCTACACCTTC.

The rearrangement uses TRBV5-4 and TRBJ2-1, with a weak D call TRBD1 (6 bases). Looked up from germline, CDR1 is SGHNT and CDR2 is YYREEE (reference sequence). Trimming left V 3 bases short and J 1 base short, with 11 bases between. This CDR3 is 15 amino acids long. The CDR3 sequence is CASSWDKFSYNEQFF. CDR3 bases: TGTGCCAGCAGCTGGGACAAATTTTCCTACAATGAGCAGTTCTTC.

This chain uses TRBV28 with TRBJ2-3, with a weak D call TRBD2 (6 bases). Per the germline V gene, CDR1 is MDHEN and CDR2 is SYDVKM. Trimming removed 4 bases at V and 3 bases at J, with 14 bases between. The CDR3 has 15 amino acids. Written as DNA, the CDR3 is TGTGCCAGCAGTTCCCGGGGAGGTCGGACAGATACGCAGTATTTT. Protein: CASSSRGGRTDTQYF.

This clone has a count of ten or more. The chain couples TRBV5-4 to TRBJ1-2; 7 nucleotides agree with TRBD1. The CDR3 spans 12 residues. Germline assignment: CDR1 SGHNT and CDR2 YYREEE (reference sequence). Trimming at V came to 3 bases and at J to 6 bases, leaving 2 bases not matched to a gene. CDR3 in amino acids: CASSWDSDGYTF. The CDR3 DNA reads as TGTGCCAGCAGCTGGGACAGCGATGGCTACACCTTC. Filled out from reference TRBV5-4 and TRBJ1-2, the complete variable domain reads ETGVTQSPTHLIKTRGQQVTLRCSSQSGHNTVSWYQQALGQGPQFIFQYYREEENGRGNFPPRFSGLQFPNYSSELNVNALELDDSALYLCASSWDSDGYTFGSGTRLTVV.

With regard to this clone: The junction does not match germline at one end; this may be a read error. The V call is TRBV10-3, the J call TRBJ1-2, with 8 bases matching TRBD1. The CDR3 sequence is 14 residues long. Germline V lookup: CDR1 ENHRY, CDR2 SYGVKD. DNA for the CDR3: TGCGCCATCAGCATCGGGACAGGCGACTATGGCTACACCTTC. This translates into CAISIGTGDYGYTF.